Presented here are 7 T cell receptor beta chains from one specimen sequenced in a study of radiation and T cells in renal cell carcinoma. Assay used: immunoSEQ multiplex PCR; TCRdb lists only in-frame clones, some missing. The data contain about 130,000 clones, 70% to 90% of them singletons. Stated time point: baseline pretreatment blood. The treatment denotes: 15 Gy SBRT to primary tumor, nephrectomy 4 weeks later. Sequenced here: blood, sampled from a patient whose treatment included radiotherapy and nephrectomy. These TCRs come from a woman aged 45 to 65 with renal cell carcinoma.

V is TRBV19 and J is TRBJ2-5; D ambiguous. The length of the CDR3 is 13 residues. Trimming took off 3 bases at V and 1 base at J, with 6 bases between the two ends. Per germline, CDR1 LNHDA and CDR2 SQIVND (reference sequence). The DNA for the CDR3 is TGTGCCAGTAGTATCCAGCTCCAAGAGACCCAGTACTTC. Translation: CASSIQLQETQYF.

This clone was seen a single time. The J gene is TRBJ2-3, the V gene TRBV2; D could derive from TRBD1 or TRBD2 (5 bases each). Per germline, CDR1 SNHLY and CDR2 FYNNEI. This CDR3 has 16 amino acids. V lost 5 bases and J 3 bases, leaving 18 bases between the germline ends. The CDR3 DNA follows: TGTGCCAGCAGTTTGTCGTGGGACCCCGGGACAGATACGCAGTATTTT. Its translation: CASSLSWDPGTDTQYF.

V and J are TRBV6-5 and TRBJ2-3; TRBD2 aligns across 9 bases. Germline CDR1 is MNHEY and CDR2 is SVGAGI. After removal of 2 bases from V and 2 bases from J, the junction contained 5 bases not matched to a gene. This CDR3 contains 16 residues. The CDR3 nucleotides read TGTGCCAGCAGTTACGGGCTAGCGGGGCTCACAGATACGCAGTATTTT. Its protein is CASSYGLAGLTDTQYF.

About this clone: Other DNA sequences from this sample encode an identical CDR3 as well. The V call is TRBV18, the J call TRBJ1-4, with D uncertain. The CDR3 sequence is 14 residues long. The germline CDR1 and CDR2 sequences are KGHSH and LQKENI. Trimming cost V 3 bases and J 0 bases, with 5 bases left between them. The CDR3 DNA is TGTGCCAGCTCACCGACGGCAACTAATGAAAAACTGTTTTTT. It is translated as CASSPTATNEKLFF.

CDR3 nucleotide sequence: TGTGCCAGCAGCCGGGACGGAGAACCCGGGACCCAGTACTTC. This codes for CASSRDGEPGTQYF. The J gene is TRBJ2-5, the V gene TRBV2; D could derive from TRBD1 or TRBD2 (5 bases each). Germline CDR1 is SNHLY and CDR2 is FYNNEI. The CDR3 totals 14 residues. The ends were cut back, 6 bases at V and 7 bases at J, with 18 bases in the middle.

This rearrangement joins TRBV7-9 to TRBJ1-6, with 9 bases matching TRBD1. V dropped 5 bases and J dropped 9; count of bases not matched to a gene: 8. The CDR3 has 15 amino acids. Germline values: CDR1 SEHNR, CDR2 FQNEAQ (reference sequence). The CDR3 here is CASSRTGGAGSPLHF. CDR3 nucleotides: TGTGCCAGCAGCCGAACAGGGGGCGCCGGTTCACCCCTCCACTTT.

The V and J genes are TRBV4-1 and TRBJ2-3, with TRBD1 matching 10 bases. The germline V gene encodes CDR1 MGHRA and CDR2 YSYEKL. The CDR3 covers 19 residues. Trimming cost V 2 bases and J 7 bases; bases outside gene matches: 18. This chain's CDR3 is CASSQIGLGGTGDSNTQYF. The CDR3 region has the DNA TGCGCCAGCAGCCAAATCGGTTTGGGTGGGACAGGGGACTCAAATACGCAGTATTTT.